This T cell receptor beta chain was identified during a study of blood T cell repertoires in COVID-19. Turning to the study itself: Samples representing acute and convalescent COVID-19 were sourced from the United States, Italy and Spain. PBMCs, B-cell-depleted T cells, or T cells were the source of the cDNA or gDNA that made up the material.

The CDR3 is 12 amino acids. CDR1 is WNHNN and CDR2 is SYGVQD in the germline V gene (reference sequence). V dropped 10 bases and J dropped 7; count of bases not matched to a gene: 6. Authors' data handling: Researchers report that nucleated cell counts were estimated from reference gene primer amplification. This table comes from immunoSEQ multiplex PCR, and its TCRdb copy is limited to in-frame clones, with some not included. V and J calls and clone size are those listed in that table; D and trimming were worked out from the DNA. The sample includes roughly 110,000 clones, over 70% seen only once; the top ten take roughly 1.5%.

The source is a man aged 50-59 years with acute or convalescent COVID-19. The chain has TRBV10-1 and TRBJ2-2; 7 positions agree with TRBD2. The sequencing sample was made of peripheral blood. The CDR3 loop is CATSRGDGELFF. CDR3 nucleotide sequence: TGCGCCACATCCCGGGGGGACGGGGAGCTGTTTTTT.